This T cell receptor beta chain was sequenced during a study of cytomegalovirus exposure and HLA in healthy donors. Study information: Earlier work reported approximately 100 million unique TCR beta sequences from about 200 million T cells.

The CDR3 loop spans 14 amino acids. V was pared by 1 base and J by 2 bases, with 8 bases between. Germline V lookup: CDR1 LGHNA, CDR2 YNFKEQ. With 60 Vbeta and 13 Jbeta primers, the PCR was carried out. Only in-frame clones appear in the TCRdb table, and some are missing; sequencing was by immunoSEQ multiplex PCR. The profile shows over 110,000 clones, 78% of them singletons. The chain employs TRBV4-2 and TRBJ1-2; D is perhaps TRBD1 (5 bases). The sequencing sample was made of PBMCs. The TCR sequence derives from a woman aged 40 to 50 in good health and CMV-seropositive. The DNA of the CDR3 is TGTGCCAGCAGCCAAGGGGGCTCGAACTATGGCTACACCTTC. The encoded protein is CASSQGGSNYGYTF.